Listed below are T cell receptor beta chains from one sample, sequenced in a study of T cells in Graves' hyperthyroidism and ophthalmopathy. TCRdb passed the multiplex PCR reads through MiXCR, listing each CDR3 protein once. The repertoire has some 530,000 distinct CDR3 sequences, around a fifth of them found once; the top ten carry about 53%. Sequencing was performed on blood. These TCRs come from a woman in her 70s with Graves' ophthalmopathy. Both conserved end residues are part of each CDR3. D genes are given only for firm matches. Not every row has a clone size; where given, it reads once, few, many or a size class.

CDR3 DNA,CDR3 protein,J gene,D gene,clone size,V gene
TGCAGTGCTAGAGATGCCCGGGAGGGCCCGACCGGGGAGCTGTTTTTT,CSARDAREGPTGELFF,TRBJ2-2,TRBD2,few,TRBV20-1
TGTGCCAGCAGCCAAGGCACGGGAGGGCCGGTCGGGGAGCTGTTTTTT,CASSQGTGGPVGELFF,TRBJ2-2,TRBD2,few,TRBV3-1
TGTGCCATCAGTGACCCAGGGGCCGACAACCCTGGGACTGAAGCTTTCTTT,CAISDPGADNPGTEAFF,TRBJ1-1,-,-,TRBV10-3
TGTGCCAGCAGCCCTCTGGGACAGGGGGCCAATGAGCAGTTCTTC,CASSPLGQGANEQFF,TRBJ2-1,TRBD1,few,TRBV7-6
TGCGCCAGCAGCCAGGAGACAGGGCTGGATGGCTACACCTTC,CASSQETGLDGYTF,TRBJ1-2,TRBD1,few,TRBV5-1
TGTGCCAGCAGCCAAGATCTGGCTAGCGGTCCCTACGAGCAGTACTTC,CASSQDLASGPYEQYF,TRBJ2-7,TRBD2,few,TRBV4-2
TGCAGCGGGGGACAGGGCGACGAGCAGTACTTC,CSGGQGDEQYF,TRBJ2-7,TRBD1,-,TRBV29-1
TGTGCCAGCAGTTCCGGACAGGGGAGGGACAAAAACATTCAGTACTTC,CASSSGQGRDKNIQYF,TRBJ2-4,TRBD1,once,TRBV6-2/TRBV6-3
TGTGCCAGCAGCTCCCCCGGGACCCTCAACACCGGGGAGCTGTTTTTT,CASSSPGTLNTGELFF,TRBJ2-2,-,few,TRBV13
TGTGCCAGCAGCCAATGGCGGCCCCGAGGCTCCTTATACAATGAGCAGTTCTTC,CASSQWRPRGSLYNEQFF,TRBJ2-1,-,-,TRBV3-1
TGCAGTGCTAGAGGAGGGACCTGGAGCGGGGAGCTGTTTTTT,CSARGGTWSGELFF,TRBJ2-2,-,many,TRBV20-1
TGTGCCAGCAGACACGCGAACACCGGGGAGCTGTTTTTT,CASRHANTGELFF,TRBJ2-2,-,many,TRBV7-2
TGTGCCAGCAGCGTAGGCGGGAGAAACACCGGGGAGCTGTTTTTT,CASSVGGRNTGELFF,TRBJ2-2,TRBD2,-,TRBV9
TGTGCCAGCAGTTACGGACTAGCGACAGATACGCAGTATTTT,CASSYGLATDTQYF,TRBJ2-3,TRBD2,few,TRBV6-2/TRBV6-3
TGTGCCAGCAGCCAAGGGAGGGGCCGGGGTGAAAAACTGTTTTTT,CASSQGRGRGEKLFF,TRBJ1-4,-,few,TRBV3-1
TGTACCACCAGCAGAGACAGGGTATTCACTGAAGCTTTCTTT,CTTSRDRVFTEAFF,TRBJ1-1,TRBD1,few,TRBV15
TGTGCCAGCAGTTTATTCGGGTCGGGGACTAGCGGGAGAGGTGAGCAGTTCTTC,CASSLFGSGTSGRGEQFF,TRBJ2-1,TRBD2,many,TRBV28
TGCGCCAGCAGGGTAGCGGGAGCGGTCACCGGGGAGCTGTTTTTT,CASRVAGAVTGELFF,TRBJ2-2,TRBD2,-,TRBV5-1
TGTGCCAGCAGCGTCTGGGGGGAAGGTGACAATCAGCCCCAGCATTTT,CASSVWGEGDNQPQHF,TRBJ1-5,-,-,TRBV5-8
TGTGCCAGTAGTCGCGGGCCTAATGAGCAGTTCTTC,CASSRGPNEQFF,TRBJ2-1,-,-,TRBV19